The rows below give T cell receptor beta chains drawn from one sample of a study of OX40 agonist ivuxolimab in advanced cancers. Using immunoSEQ multiplex PCR, the repertoire was profiled, and TCRdb retains in-frame clones only, with some absent. The data hold roughly 67,000 clones, with more than 85% observed a single time. The sample in question was CD4+ or CD8+ T cells sorted from blood, obtained in a trial of the OX40 agonist ivuxolimab. Receptors originate from an adult with an advanced solid tumor such as melanoma, head and neck, liver or kidney cancer. Each CDR3 is given with its conserved first and last residue. D genes are given only for firm matches. The size field is filled for only some rows; it gives once, few, many or a size class.

cdr3_length,j_call,v_call,d_call,clone_size,cdr3_aa,cdr3_nt
16,TRBJ2-5,TRBV7-9,TRBD1,.,CASSTHRDRPSRTQYF,TGTGCCAGCAGCACGCACCGGGACAGGCCCTCACGGACCCAGTACTTC
16,TRBJ1-4,TRBV19,.,.,CASSIVTGPIGEKLFF,TGTGCCAGTAGTATAGTCACAGGTCCTATAGGGGAAAAACTGTTTTTT
12,TRBJ2-7,TRBV5-1,.,.,CASSVSPYEQYF,TGCGCCAGCAGTGTGTCACCATACGAGCAGTACTTC
13,TRBJ1-1,TRBV11-2,.,.,CASTIGGTTEAFF,TGTGCCAGCACCATTGGCGGGACCACTGAAGCTTTCTTT
13,TRBJ2-1,TRBV6-5,.,.,CASRNGVLDEQFF,TGTGCCAGCAGAAACGGGGTACTAGACGAGCAGTTCTTC
17,TRBJ2-5,TRBV4-2,TRBD2,.,CASSQAWRGGDEETQYF,TGTGCCAGCAGCCAAGCCTGGCGGGGGGGCGACGAAGAGACCCAGTACTTC
17,TRBJ1-4,TRBV4-2,TRBD1,.,CASSQEGRDSSLEKLFF,TGTGCCAGCAGCCAAGAAGGGCGGGACAGTTCTCTTGAAAAACTGTTTTTT
14,TRBJ2-2,TRBV28,.,once,CASTPEGYPGELFF,TGTGCCAGCACCCCGGAGGGTTACCCCGGGGAGCTGTTTTTT
15,TRBJ2-2,TRBV9,.,.,CASSVQGMGTGELFF,TGTGCCAGCAGCGTTCAGGGGATGGGCACCGGGGAGCTGTTTTTT
14,TRBJ2-7,TRBV4-2,.,.,CASSQDGDGHEQYF,TGTGCCAGCAGCCAAGATGGGGACGGCCACGAGCAGTACTTC
16,TRBJ1-1,TRBV19,.,once,CASTHSQGAANTEAFF,TGTGCCAGTACTCACTCACAGGGAGCGGCGAACACTGAAGCTTTCTTT
18,TRBJ1-3,TRBV30,.,.,CAWSVRPRGGSAGNTIYF,TGTGCCTGGAGTGTACGGCCCCGGGGGGGTTCGGCTGGAAACACCATATATTTT
15,TRBJ2-1,TRBV5-1,TRBD2,.,CASSLHSGIYNEQFF,TGCGCCAGCAGCTTACATAGCGGGATATACAATGAGCAGTTCTTC
14,TRBJ2-7,TRBV4-1,.,.,CASSQEGEFHEQYF,TGCGCCAGCAGCCAAGAGGGGGAATTCCACGAGCAGTACTTC